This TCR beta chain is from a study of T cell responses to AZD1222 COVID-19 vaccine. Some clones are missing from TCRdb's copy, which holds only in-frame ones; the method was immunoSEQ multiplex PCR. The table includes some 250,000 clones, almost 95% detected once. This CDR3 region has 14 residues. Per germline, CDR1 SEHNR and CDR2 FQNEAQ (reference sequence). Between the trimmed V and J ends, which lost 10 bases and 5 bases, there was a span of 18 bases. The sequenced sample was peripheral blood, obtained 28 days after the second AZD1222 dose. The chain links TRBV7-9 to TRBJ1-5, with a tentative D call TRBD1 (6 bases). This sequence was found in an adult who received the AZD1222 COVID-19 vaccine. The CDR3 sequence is CAIQDLGGDQPQHF. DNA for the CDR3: TGTGCCATCCAGGACCTCGGGGGCGATCAGCCCCAGCATTTT.